A single sample gave rise to the 15 T cell receptor beta chains below, sequenced in a study of blood T cells in healthy people across ages. Through a sample-barcoded 5' primer and a J-beta primer mix, a second PCR was run for roughly 6 to 12 cycles. TCRdb reprocessed the 5' RACE reads with MiXCR, giving one entry per CDR3 protein. The repertoire has about 1.7 million distinct CDR3 sequences, roughly 27% of them found once; the top ten carry 7% to 9%. The sequencing sample was made of blood. The receptors shown here come from a woman between 25 and 40 years old in good health.

This clonotype occurred a few times. The chain employs TRBV12-3 or TRBV12-4 and TRBJ1-2; perhaps TRBD1 as D (6 bases). Trimming took off 7 bases at V and 8 bases at J, with 20 bases between the two ends. CDR3 length equals 14 residues. The DNA for the CDR3 is TGTGCCAGCACCCCGAGGGGCCGGGACATCGGCTACACCTTC. It translates to CASTPRGRDIGYTF.

The V and J genes are TRBV12-3 or TRBV12-4 and TRBJ1-1, with 9 bases matching TRBD1. The CDR3 spans 17 residues. J lost 4 bases, V lost 4 bases, and 13 bases had no gene match. The chain's CDR3 is CASSSGQGRGFGTEAFF. The CDR3 region has the DNA TGTGCCAGCAGTTCCGGACAGGGGAGGGGATTTGGCACTGAAGCTTTCTTT.

The chain employs TRBV7-2 and TRBJ2-1, with D hard to call. The V gene lost 3 bases and the J gene lost 9 bases, with 12 bases spanning the gap. Germline lookup yields CDR1 SGHTA and CDR2 FQGNSA. This CDR3 region has 13 residues. CDR3 region: CASSFATFGEQFF. CDR3 DNA sequence: TGTGCCAGCAGCTTCGCTACCTTCGGTGAGCAGTTCTTC.

The chain recombines TRBV4-1 with TRBJ2-2, with D uncertain. Germline CDR1 reads MGHRA; CDR2 reads YSYEKL. Trimming left V 1 base short and J 8 bases short, with 14 bases between. This CDR3 contains 15 residues. Written as DNA, the CDR3 is TGCGCCAGCAGCCAAGGGCGGATCCTCCCTGGGGAGCTGTTTTTT. This sequence encodes CASSQGRILPGELFF.

This clonotype was recorded at least ten times. Here the CDR3 reads CSVEVGPVRVDEQFF. CDR3 sequence (DNA): TGCAGCGTTGAAGTGGGGCCGGTCAGGGTCGATGAGCAGTTCTTC. The chain combines TRBV29-1 with TRBJ2-1; tentatively, D is TRBD1 (5 bases). V was cut by 1 base and J by 8 bases, with 18 bases left in between. In germline, CDR1 is SQVTM, CDR2 ANQGSEA. There are 15 residues in the CDR3.

This clonotype was seen only a few times. The chain combines TRBV29-1 with TRBJ1-4, with D maybe TRBD1 (5 bases). This CDR3 has 15 amino acids. Germline-derived CDR1 and CDR2 are SQVTM and ANQGSEA. The ends were cut back, 7 bases at V and 4 bases at J, with 19 bases in the middle. The CDR3 coding sequence is TGCAGCGCCGAACCCGCGGGACGGGTTAATGAAAAACTGTTTTTT. Translating gives CSAEPAGRVNEKLFF.

This clonotype was detected a few times. V is TRBV24-1 and J is TRBJ2-1, with a tentative D call TRBD1 (6 bases). There are 13 residues in the CDR3. V was pared by 5 bases and J by 10 bases, with 14 bases between. In germline, CDR1 is KGHDR, CDR2 SFDVKD. CDR3 sequence reads: CATSGERQGEQFF. For the CDR3, the DNA is TGTGCCACCAGTGGAGAGCGGCAGGGGGAGCAGTTCTTC.

The rearrangement links TRBV12-3 or TRBV12-4 to TRBJ2-3, with 7 nucleotides matching TRBD2. J lost 10 bases, V lost 6 bases, and 10 bases had no gene match. The CDR3 totals 13 residues. DNA of the CDR3: TGTGCCAGCAGCGGCGGACTAGTCCTACCGCAGTATTTT. The encoded protein is CASSGGLVLPQYF.

J is TRBJ2-6 and V is TRBV29-1; possible D gene TRBD1, 5 bases. Trimming removed 6 bases at V and 3 bases at J, with 24 bases between. Per the germline V gene, CDR1 is SQVTM and CDR2 is ANQGSEA. This CDR3 region has 18 residues. The CDR3 DNA sequence: TGCAGCGTCGCCGAACCTTTCCGGCAGGGTCGTGGGGCCAACGTCCTGACTTTC. It specifies CSVAEPFRQGRGANVLTF.

This clonotype was detected a few times. The chain employs TRBV5-1 and TRBJ2-1; 8 nucleotides agree with TRBD1. V trimming: 3 bases; J trimming: 3 bases; junction bases outside the gene matches: 17. The CDR3 consists of 19 residues. The germline CDR1 and CDR2 sequences are SGHRS and YFSETQ. The CDR3 reads CASSSLQGGTYGGYNEQFF. CDR3 bases: TGCGCCAGCAGCTCACTACAGGGGGGAACCTACGGGGGCTACAATGAGCAGTTCTTC. The whole variable domain, remainder taken from reference TRBV5-1 and TRBJ2-1, is KAGVTQTPRYLIKTRGQQVTLSCSPISGHRSVSWYQQTPGQGLQFLFEYFSETQRNKGNFPGRFSGRQFSNSRSEMNVSTLELGDSALYLCASSSLQGGTYGGYNEQFFGPGTRLTVL.

CDR3 region: CSARIANTGRLFF. The CDR3 DNA is TGCAGTGCTAGAATCGCCAACACCGGGAGGCTGTTTTTT. V usage is TRBV20-1 and J usage is TRBJ2-2, with D perhaps TRBD2 (6 bases). This CDR3 comprises 13 residues. V lost 2 bases and J 13 bases, leaving 17 bases between the germline ends. CDR1 is DFQATT, CDR2 SNEGSKA, per germline (reference sequence).

The chain carries TRBV7-9 and TRBJ2-3; D is ambiguous. Germline V gene sequence: CDR1 SEHNR, CDR2 FQNEAQ (reference sequence). This CDR3 comprises 13 residues. Trimming removed 5 bases from V and 5 bases from J, with 11 bases in between. CDR3 DNA sequence: TGTGCCAGCAGCACCCCCCGTGGAGATACGCAGTATTTT. Its protein product is CASSTPRGDTQYF.

This clonotype was found many times. The chain is built from TRBV4-3 and TRBJ2-1; 12 bases align to TRBD2. V was clipped by 5 bases and J by 5 bases; unmatched bases: 1. The germline V gene has CDR1 LGHNA and CDR2 YSLEER. This CDR3 is 14 amino acids long. CDR3 amino acids: CASSGLAGNNEQFF. For the CDR3, the DNA is TGCGCCAGCAGCGGACTAGCGGGGAACAATGAGCAGTTCTTC.

This clonotype has a handful of counts. V and J are TRBV6-5 and TRBJ1-5; D is possibly TRBD1 (6 bases). Germline assignment: CDR1 MNHEY and CDR2 SVGAGI. Deletions cut 7 bases from V and 0 bases from J, with 13 bases between. The CDR3 has 15 residues. This CDR3 is CASTSDRDSNQPQHF. In DNA, the CDR3 is TGTGCCAGCACCTCGGACAGAGATAGCAATCAGCCCCAGCATTTT.

The V and J genes are TRBV6-1 and TRBJ2-1; the match to TRBD2 covers 10 bases. CDR3 size: 14 residues. Germline CDR1 MNHNS, CDR2 SASEGT. V shed 10 bases, J shed 6 bases, and the junction held 9 bases outside the gene matches. Written as DNA, the CDR3 is TGTGCCATTTCAAGCGGGAGGGCCTTCAATGAGCAGTTCTTC. It yields the protein CAISSGRAFNEQFF.